This TCR beta chain was sequenced in a study of OX40 agonist ivuxolimab in advanced cancers. Overall study: Patients were roughly 83% male with ages roughly 20 to 90, mean 60. The study's findings and limits: A proportion of nonresponders additionally exhibited low normalized T-cell clonal expansion.

The CDR3 has 11 residues. CDR1 and CDR2 from the germline V gene are DFQATT and SNEGSKA (reference sequence). Trimming took 7 bases from V and 0 from J, leaving 6 bases between them. About this clone itself: Its specificity is unknown.

Sequenced by immunoSEQ multiplex PCR; TCRdb stores in-frame clones only, minus some. The table lists 65,000 to 95,000 clones, over 85% of them singletons. The input for sequencing was CD4+ or CD8+ T cells sorted from blood, taken in a trial of the OX40 agonist ivuxolimab. The clonotype comes from an adult with an advanced solid tumor such as melanoma, head and neck, liver or kidney cancer. V and J are TRBV20-1 and TRBJ1-1; no clear D gene. CDR3 residues: CSGPLNTEAFF. In DNA, the CDR3 is TGCAGTGGACCATTGAACACTGAAGCTTTCTTT.